The 12 T cell receptor beta chains below were found in one sample sequenced in a study of blood T cell repertoires in COVID-19. The table came from immunoSEQ multiplex PCR; TCRdb's copy has only in-frame clones and leaves some out. Of about 70,000 clones in the sample, roughly 76% were seen once. What was sequenced was peripheral blood. These receptor sequences come from a woman aged 80 or over with active or convalescent COVID-19.

There are a few counts of this clone. The chain joins TRBV27 to TRBJ2-7, with unresolved D. With 0 bases removed from V and 4 bases from J, the gap between germline ends came to 13 bases. The germline V gene has CDR1 MNHEY and CDR2 SMNVEV (reference sequence). CDR3 length equals 15 residues. This CDR3 reads CASSLSRRSVYEQYF. As DNA, the CDR3 is TGTGCCAGCAGTTTATCCCGGCGGTCCGTTTACGAGCAGTACTTC.

The chain employs TRBV27 and TRBJ2-1, with 10 bases that match TRBD2. CDR3 length: 15 residues. Germline CDR1 reads MNHEY; CDR2 reads SMNVEV (reference sequence). The trim removed 4 bases at V and 5 bases at J, leaving 5 bases unmatched. CDR3 amino acids: CASSSLAGVHNEQFF. In DNA, the CDR3 is TGTGCCAGCAGTTCCCTAGCGGGGGTACACAATGAGCAGTTCTTC.

CDR3 sequence reads: CASSLSGTKGLAKNIQYF. For the CDR3, the DNA is TGTGCCAGCAGCTTATCAGGGACGAAGGGACTAGCCAAAAACATTCAGTACTTC. V and J are TRBV7-2 and TRBJ2-4, with D possibly being TRBD2 (6 bases). V was clipped by 2 bases and J by 0 bases, with 17 bases between them. Germline V gene sequence: CDR1 SGHTA, CDR2 FQGNSA. The CDR3 spans 18 residues.

V is TRBV18 and J is TRBJ1-5; 7 bases map to TRBD1. Germline V gives CDR1 KGHSH, CDR2 LQKENI. The junction had 6 bases not matched to a gene; V was cut back by 4 bases and J by 6 bases. This CDR3 has 14 amino acids. The CDR3 loop reads CASSLRQGSQPQHF. CDR3 nucleotide sequence: TGTGCCAGCTCACTCCGACAGGGAAGTCAGCCCCAGCATTTT.

This CDR3 is CASSLRGESYNSPLHF. CDR3 coding DNA: TGTGCCAGCAGCTTACGGGGGGAGAGCTATAATTCACCCCTCCACTTT. This chain links TRBV5-6 with TRBJ1-6; TRBD1 might be the D (5 bases). The germline gives CDR1 SGHDT, CDR2 YYEEEE. The length of the CDR3 is 16 residues. The V end lost 2 bases, the J end lost 3 bases, and 12 bases lay between the germline ends.

The gene calls are TRBV6-5 and TRBJ1-4; 7 bases map to TRBD1. The CDR3 extends over 15 amino acids. V lost 6 bases and J lost 7; bases outside the gene matches: 11. Germline V CDR1 and CDR2: MNHEY, SVGAGI. The CDR3 spells CASSPFQGVGEKLFF. The CDR3 DNA is TGTGCCAGCAGCCCATTTCAGGGGGTCGGTGAAAAACTGTTTTTT.

The genes are TRBV30 and TRBJ1-5; 8 bases are shared with TRBD1. The length of the CDR3 is 16 residues. V was clipped by 2 bases and J by 0 bases; unmatched bases: 6. CDR1 GTSNPN and CDR2 SVGIG come from the germline V gene (reference sequence). CDR3 nucleotides: TGTGCCTGGAGTCGTACCGGGACAGGTAGCAATCAGCCCCAGCATTTT. Translating it yields CAWSRTGTGSNQPQHF.

The chain employs TRBV7-2 and TRBJ1-5; no clear D gene. V lost 3 bases and J lost 4, with 10 bases in between. In germline, CDR1 is SGHTA, CDR2 FQGNSA. This CDR3 contains 14 residues. The CDR3 DNA reads as TGTGCCAGCAGCTTGAGGCAAGGAAATCAGCCCCAGCATTTT. Translated, it gives CASSLRQGNQPQHF.

This clone was recorded once. The V gene is TRBV19, the J gene TRBJ1-4, with D possibly TRBD1 on 6 matching bases. The CDR3 has 14 residues. CDR1 and CDR2 from the germline V gene are LNHDA and SQIVND (reference sequence). Deletions cut 3 bases from V and 8 bases from J, with 13 bases between. The CDR3 is CASSIGTIGEKLFF. The DNA for the CDR3 is TGTGCCAGTAGTATTGGGACAATCGGGGAAAAACTGTTTTTT.

This clone was recorded only once. The V gene is TRBV12-3 or TRBV12-4, the J gene TRBJ2-1; perhaps TRBD1 as D (6 bases). V lost 5 bases to trimming and J lost 15 bases, with 14 bases between them. The CDR3 spans 11 residues. DNA for the CDR3: TGTGCCAGCAGTGTCCAGGGGCGTAGGTTCTTC. Its protein product is CASSVQGRRFF.

The chain has TRBV28 and TRBJ1-4, with no clear D. V lost 6 bases to trimming and J lost 7 bases, with 9 bases between them. The CDR3 contains 12 residues. The V gene's germline CDR1 is MDHEN and CDR2 SYDVKM. DNA of the CDR3: TGTGCCAGCAGGTCGGGAGGTGAAAAACTGTTTTTT. As protein: CASRSGGEKLFF.

The rearrangement uses TRBV6-6 and TRBJ1-1, with no clear D. The CDR3 is made up of 13 amino acids. Germline V gene sequence: CDR1 MNHNY, CDR2 SVGAGI (reference sequence). V dropped 6 bases and J dropped 1 base, with 9 bases sitting between them. This chain's CDR3 is CASRRNSNTEAFF. CDR3 nucleotide sequence: TGTGCCAGCAGGCGAAACTCGAACACTGAAGCTTTCTTT.